The T cell receptor (beta chain) described here comes from a study of cytomegalovirus exposure and HLA in healthy donors (TCRdb year 2017). Study-wide context: An earlier analysis of 550 to 700 of the donors reported 250 to 350 Gb of sequence data and approximately 110 million unique TCR beta sequences from about 200 million T cells. Typing coverage differed by locus: A, B, C, DRB1 and DQB1 were typed in roughly 629-630 donors, DQA1 in about 510, DPA1 in nearly 610, and DPB1 in 400 to 480. Five DR-DQ haplotypes were handled as single units for association and clustering, since linkage in the cohort was strong. Besides the first cohort of roughly 700 subjects, a separate validation cohort made up of 120 different subjects was used. All discovery cohort repertoires had been generated using a single sequencing platform. A later genetic analysis used genome-wide SNP genotypes for 398 of the 666 donors, treating that subset as a discovery cohort. Among about 410 genotyped donors of the cohort, an average of roughly 230,000 unique TCR beta nucleotide sequences was sequenced per donor, of which roughly 17% were non-productive. An earlier analysis of around 540 of the donors applied high-throughput TCR beta sequencing to assess whether each TCR beta V gene segment acted as functional or pseudogenic. HLA typing covered class I and class II loci at four-digit resolution. High-throughput TCR immunosequencing, statistical association of individual TCRs with disease status, and machine learning were combined to predict cytomegalovirus infection status. Alongside the repertoire data, information on donor age, sex, ethnicity and CMV serostatus was compiled. Rather than using new phenotypic data, the later analysis identified candidate immune exposures from TCR beta sequences and from how often those sequences occurred across donors. The study aimed to test whether signatures of past pathogen exposure could be identified by cataloging public T cell receptors. About 280 gigabases of sequencing data and 91 million or so unique TCR sequences made up an early release that covered approximately 620 HLA-typed donors. To study patterns of TCR occurrence, a later analysis re-analyzed previously published TCR beta repertoires from hundreds of donors and added high-resolution HLA genotyping. The study profiled the T cell repertoires of around 700 subjects by immunosequencing and related them to cytomegalovirus serostatus. Among the roughly 410 genotyped donors, about 83% belonged to the genetic ancestry cluster associated with self-reported Caucasian donors. Broader findings and caveats from the paper: In a later analysis, several top co-occurrence clusters were reported to appear linked to parvovirus B19, influenza, CMV and Epstein-Barr virus. In a later analysis, TCR association rates were found to vary across HLA loci, with the most associated TCRs seen for DRB1 alleles and the fewest for HLA-C alleles. Most TCR sequences were seen in very few donors, while some public TCRs were found in many individuals. An association between a missense DCLRE1C variant and V-gene and J-gene trimming of TCR beta chains was found in a later genetic analysis and replicated in an independent cohort. The authors suggested that the approach could potentially be extended to other disease states and immunological phenotypes. In an earlier analysis of approximately 590 of the donors, most TCR beta V segments appeared in productive rearrangements about 87% or about 30% of the time, broadly matching IMGT annotations. Linkage disequilibrium might explain the correlated functional status among segregating V segments, but an unknown experimental factor could not be ruled out. A further reported finding was that TCR beta sequences accurately predicted the HLA-A and HLA-B alleles for most subjects in the first cohort. This cohort had only TCR beta chains sequenced, and the lack of alpha or paired-chain data limited which features could be detected. In the study, approximately 160 TCR beta chains were listed as associated with cytomegalovirus. Some IMGT-functional V segments, including TRBV6-2 and TRBV6-3, could not be distinguished by the 87-base-pair reads and were therefore excluded. A later analysis found that most CMV-associated TCR beta chains appeared HLA-restricted, with HLA associations seemingly driven largely by CMV exposure. A later analysis associated 15,000 to 20,000 TCR beta sequences with specific HLA alleles at a false discovery rate of 0.05. For the cohort, immune exposure information was limited to CMV serostatus. The classifier was reported to diagnose cytomegalovirus status with high specificity and sensitivity in both the original and validation cohorts. A cluster of highly shared sequence variants was judged likely to represent a technical artifact of the sequencing pipeline. Because HLA typing was unavailable for some donors at each locus, only the typed subset was used in association tests. When HLA alleles, especially DR and DQ, strongly co-occurred, TCR associations were difficult to assign to individual alleles. In a later analysis, HLA-associated TCR beta chains showed more clonal expansion and lower generation probabilities than non-associated chains that were equally common. The earlier analysis of 587 of the donors excluded some 15 rarely observed V segments, including chromosome 9 orphons, because counts were too low. Compared with the approximately 700-donor mean, donors in an Asian-associated ancestry cluster had fewer N-insertions in productive TCRs, according to a later genetic analysis. Presence/absence analyses assumed roughly uniform sequencing depth across donors, an assumption that may not hold. Three of the identified cytomegalovirus-associated TCR beta chains were confirmed in vitro to be specific for cytomegalovirus antigens.

The library was prepared using the immunoSEQ multiplex PCR assay. The multiplex PCR relied on a mix of 60 forward primers for TCR Vbeta segments and 13 reverse primers for TCR Jbeta segments. A multiplex PCR assay on genomic DNA amplified the CDR3 region of rearranged TCR beta genes. The amplified TCR beta libraries were sequenced on the Illumina HiSeq System as 87-base-pair reads. Processing in the source paper ran as follows. In a later analysis, 77 million or so unique TCR beta chains were counted across the 500 to 850 repertoires, and about 10 million of these chains were shared by at least two donors. To remove PCR and sequencing errors, raw reads were error-corrected and collapsed into unique sequences using a nearest-neighbor algorithm that merged closely related sequences. CDR3 sequences were aligned to IMGT reference sequences to assign V, D and J gene segments. For a sequence to be retained, at least a six-nucleotide match to both a V gene segment and a J gene segment was required. Rearrangements were called productive when the CDR3 lacked stop codons and stayed in frame with V and J; all others were non-productive. CDR3 was defined according to IMGT convention as the region running from the second conserved V-encoded cysteine to the conserved J-encoded phenylalanine. Sequences without an unambiguous match to a single V gene segment were excluded from the earlier analysis of 587 of the donors. An earlier analysis of 587 of the donors called V segments functional above 56.7% productive rearrangements and segregating when the between-donor standard deviation exceeded 5%. To diagnose cytomegalovirus status from the catalog of TCR beta chain sequences, a statistical classification framework was built. V and J gene assignment, in a later analysis, came from comparing TCR nucleotide sequences with IMGT/GENE-DB human TR gene sequences. Using the TCRdist pipeline, a later analysis assigned CDR3 sequences along with most-parsimonious VDJ recombination scenarios. A later analysis defined each TCR beta chain by its CDR3 amino acid sequence plus V-gene family, and excluded reads lacking a unique V-gene family. To address suspected cross-contamination and a sequencing artifact, a later analysis removed approximately 600 highly shared, low-generation-probability nucleotide sequences. In a later analysis, a clonal expansion index for each public chain was calculated from normalized within-repertoire ranks of inferred template counts. Generation probabilities in a later analysis came from a VDJ recombination model fitted to out-of-frame rearrangements, and those results were checked against IGoR. In a later analysis, TCR-TCR, TCR-HLA and TCR-CMV co-occurrence was scored with hypergeometric tests, and a repertoire-size bias correction was applied to TCR pairs. A later analysis estimated false discovery rates by permuting HLA or CMV assignments 20 times. A later analysis grouped co-occurring TCRs with DBSCAN, adding TCRdist sequence similarity when clustering within HLA-allele-positive subsets. For co-occurrence clustering, repertoires with fewer than 30,000 or more than 120,000 public chains were excluded, along with 5 or 6 repertoires with anomalous nucleotide sharing. TCRdb provides this immuneACCESS table in a form limited to in-frame rearrangements. Some clones are lacking; in checked studies, under half of them reflect an unresolved V gene, and why the rest are absent is not known. V, J and clone size reflect that table, while D and trimming were determined from the DNA. This sample comprises more than 85,000 clones, 60% to 80% of them detected only once. Roughly 9.1% of the sample is held by the ten biggest clonotypes.

As to this clone: Its antigen target is currently unknown. No qualities accompany the bases; no much larger clone lies one base away.

The junction shows trimming of 5 bases on V and 8 bases on J, plus 21 bases between the germline ends. The CDR3 spans 15 residues, from the cysteine through the phenylalanine. Of all the DNA, just the CDR3 is kept, 45 bases in frame from base 1. In the germline V gene, CDR1 corresponds to SGHTA and CDR2 to FQGNSA. The cohort consisted of 600 or so healthy bone marrow donors. At the time of sampling, all cohort members were nominally healthy, though unrecorded immune exposures were likely present. The donor was CMV seropositive and belonged to the group of over 250 seropositive cohort members. A peripheral blood sample was collected from each donor, and TCR beta sequencing was performed on peripheral blood mononuclear cells. The Qiagen DNeasy Blood Extraction Kit was used to extract genomic DNA from the blood cell samples.

This chain is built from TRBV7-2 and TRBJ1-2; TRBD1 is a weak D gene call, 5 bases matching. The clonotype comes from a male donor in good health and CMV-seropositive. Sequenced input: PBMCs. The DNA is TGTGCCAGCAGCCCCTCCGGGGACTCGGGAGCAGGCTACACCTTC. Translated, it reads CASSPSGDSGAGYTF.